This T cell receptor (beta chain) was captured in a study of early T cells in non-severe SARS-CoV-2 infection. Study-wide context: Sequencing of unsorted whole blood was done on bulk RNA, leaving chains unpaired.

Many counts were recorded for this clonotype. The TCR library protocol attached unique molecular identifiers to the individual cDNA molecules. A single record per CDR3 protein comes from TCRdb applying MiXCR to the 5' RACE reads. The top ten clones hold around 2.8% of a sample with 45,000 to 50,000 distinct CDR3 sequences, 5.5% to 6.5% of them seen once. The TCR sequence derives from an adult who was a healthcare worker with PCR-confirmed SARS-CoV-2 infection or an uninfected control (not recorded which). Material: whole blood, obtained at baseline.

The CDR3 nucleotides read TGTGCCAGCAGCTTAGGGGGACAGGGGCTAGATACGCAGTATTTT. Its protein product is CASSLGGQGLDTQYF. The chain joins TRBV7-2 to TRBJ2-3, with 10 bases aligning to TRBD1. The CDR3 runs 15 residues. The V gene end was trimmed by 1 base and the J gene end by 5 bases; junction bases not matched to a gene: 3. The germline gives CDR1 SGHTA, CDR2 FQGNSA.